A selection of T cell receptor beta chains follows, all from one sample in a study of OX40 agonist ivuxolimab in advanced cancers. TCRdb's table, derived via immunoSEQ multiplex PCR, lists solely in-frame clones and lacks some. The sample records about 35,000 clones, over 60% being singletons. The material sequenced was CD4+ or CD8+ T cells sorted from blood, taken in a trial of the OX40 agonist ivuxolimab. The receptors stem from an adult with an advanced solid tumor such as melanoma, head and neck, liver or kidney cancer. Each CDR3 is given with its conserved first and last residue. Fields, in order: J gene, V gene, clone size, D gene, CDR3 protein, CDR3 DNA. A D gene is named only where the DNA matches it firmly. Not all rows give a size; the values are once, few, many and, for expanded clones, a class.

>TRBJ2-7|TRBV5-6|-|-
CASNERGAYEQYF
TGTGCCAGCAACGAACGGGGCGCCTACGAGCAGTACTTC
>TRBJ1-1|TRBV11-1|few|TRBD1
CASSLVRGRYTEAFF
TGTGCCAGCAGCTTAGTAAGGGGGCGGTACACTGAAGCTTTCTTT
>TRBJ2-3|TRBV6-1|-|-
CATRFGEGRPDTQYF
TGTGCCACTAGATTCGGTGAGGGGAGGCCAGATACGCAGTATTTT
>TRBJ2-3|TRBV9|-|TRBD2
CASSVGGLAGNTDTQYF
TGTGCCAGCAGCGTAGGAGGACTAGCGGGGAACACAGATACGCAGTATTTT
>TRBJ1-1|TRBV10-3|-|-
CAISAQGLKAFF
TGTGCCATCAGTGCTCAAGGCCTTAAAGCTTTCTTT
>TRBJ1-5|TRBV19|-|TRBD1
CASSIFRTGSNQPQHF
TGTGCCAGTAGTATTTTCCGGACAGGGAGCAATCAGCCCCAGCATTTT
>TRBJ1-2|TRBV29-1|-|-
CSVQAYNYGYTF
TGCAGCGTTCAGGCATATAACTATGGCTACACCTTC
>TRBJ1-1|TRBV7-3|-|-
CASSDQVNTEAFF
TGTGCCAGCAGCGATCAGGTGAACACTGAAGCTTTCTTT
>TRBJ2-2|TRBV11-2|once|TRBD1
CASSRGTGIGPGELFF
TGTGCCAGCAGCCGCGGGACAGGGATTGGTCCCGGGGAGCTGTTTTTT
>TRBJ1-3|TRBV7-3|few|-
CASSLSTDGNTIYF
TGTGCCAGCAGCTTAAGCACAGATGGAAACACCATATATTTT
>TRBJ2-5|TRBV11-1|few|-
CASSLDGETQYF
TGTGCCAGCAGCTTAGATGGAGAGACCCAGTACTTC
>TRBJ1-5|TRBV7-8|-|-
CASSPPGHRSNQPQHF
TGTGCCAGCAGCCCTCCGGGACACCGAAGCAATCAGCCCCAGCATTTT
>TRBJ2-5|TRBV9|-|TRBD2
CASSVGLAGGEETQYF
TGTGCCAGCAGCGTAGGTTTAGCGGGGGGCGAAGAGACCCAGTACTTC
>TRBJ2-1|TRBV7-8|many|-
CASSLRDRTYNEQFF
TGTGCCAGCAGCTTACGCGATAGGACCTACAATGAGCAGTTCTTC
>TRBJ1-1|TRBV2|-|-
CASNRRDTEAFF
TGTGCCAGCAATAGAAGGGACACTGAAGCTTTCTTT
>TRBJ1-1|TRBV12-5|-|TRBD1
CASGLVPILGQGVYTEAFF
TGTGCTAGTGGTTTGGTACCTATCCTGGGACAGGGGGTTTACACTGAAGCTTTCTTT
>TRBJ1-2|TRBV7-9|-|TRBD1
CASSFRTGPGQPYGYTF
TGTGCCAGCAGCTTTCGGACAGGGCCAGGGCAGCCCTATGGCTACACCTTC
>TRBJ1-1|TRBV6-6|-|-
CASSYGGTEAFF
TGTGCCAGCAGTTACGGCGGGACTGAAGCTTTCTTT
>TRBJ2-2|TRBV2|-|-
CASSDLRDTGELFF
TGTGCCAGCAGTGACTTACGGGACACCGGGGAGCTGTTTTTT
>TRBJ1-6|TRBV9|-|-
CASNEGGAGSPLHF
TGTGCCAGCAACGAGGGAGGAGCAGGCTCACCCCTCCACTTT
>TRBJ2-2|TRBV9|-|-
CASSVTFTGELFF
TGTGCCAGCAGCGTTACATTCACCGGGGAGCTGTTTTTT
>TRBJ2-5|TRBV6-5|few|-
CASSYETREAQYF
TGTGCCAGCAGTTACGAGACCCGAGAGGCCCAGTACTTC
>TRBJ1-1|TRBV25-1|-|-
CASSEWGDWNTEAFF
TGTGCCAGCAGTGAATGGGGGGATTGGAACACTGAAGCTTTCTTT
>TRBJ2-5|TRBV2|-|-
CASGETQYF
TGTGCCAGCGGAGAGACCCAGTACTTC
>TRBJ2-1|TRBV27|-|-
CASSHGTALGNEQFF
TGTGCCAGCAGCCACGGGACTGCCTTAGGGAATGAGCAGTTCTTC
>TRBJ1-4|TRBV7-9|-|TRBD1
CASSPRGQGREKLFF
TGTGCCAGCAGCCCCAGGGGACAGGGGAGAGAAAAACTGTTTTTT
>TRBJ2-5|TRBV5-1|once|TRBD2
CASSLENGGAGETQYF
TGCGCCAGCAGCTTGGAAAACGGGGGGGCCGGGGAGACCCAGTACTTC
>TRBJ1-4|TRBV5-4|many|-
CASSPGPTNEKLFF
TGTGCCAGCAGTCCGGGACCCACCAATGAAAAACTGTTTTTT
>TRBJ1-5|TRBV19|-|TRBD1
CASSIGQGDGRYSNQPQHF
TGTGCCAGTAGTATAGGACAGGGGGATGGCCGATATAGCAATCAGCCCCAGCATTTT
>TRBJ1-6|TRBV21-1|few|-
CASSKDRVRPLHF
TGTGCCAGCAGCAAAGACAGGGTAAGACCCCTCCACTTT
>TRBJ1-5|TRBV5-4|few|-
CASSWIWSNQPQHF
TGTGCCAGCAGCTGGATATGGAGCAATCAGCCCCAGCATTTT
>TRBJ1-1|TRBV14|-|-
CASSQDRRTEAFF
TGTGCCAGCAGCCAAGATCGGAGGACTGAAGCTTTCTTT
>TRBJ1-4|TRBV7-9|-|-
CASSPSVHEKLFF
TGTGCCAGCAGCCCCTCGGTGCACGAAAAACTGTTTTTT
>TRBJ2-7|TRBV5-1|-|-
CASSWSSYEQYF
TGCGCCAGCAGCTGGAGCTCCTACGAGCAGTACTTC
>TRBJ2-3|TRBV11-2|-|-
CASSDRGQADTQYF
TGTGCCAGCAGCGACCGCGGGCAAGCAGATACGCAGTATTTT
>TRBJ1-2|TRBV6-6|-|-
CASRGRQANYGYTF
TGTGCCAGCAGGGGGCGCCAAGCTAACTATGGCTACACCTTC
>TRBJ1-2|TRBV5-1|-|-
CASSWEPGESRGYTF
TGCGCCAGCAGTTGGGAACCAGGGGAATCGCGGGGCTACACCTTC
>TRBJ2-2|TRBV5-1|once|-
CASSLATTGTGELFF
TGCGCCAGCAGCTTGGCCACTACAGGGACCGGGGAGCTGTTTTTT
>TRBJ2-3|TRBV20-1|-|-
CSARKDRAQYF
TGCAGTGCTAGAAAAGACAGAGCGCAGTATTTT
>TRBJ2-2|TRBV7-7|-|-
CASSLGPAAGELFF
TGTGCCAGCAGCTTAGGTCCAGCAGCCGGGGAGCTGTTTTTT
>TRBJ1-5|TRBV2|-|-
CASSEWGEGPQHF
TGTGCCAGCAGTGAATGGGGGGAAGGACCCCAGCATTTT
>TRBJ1-3|TRBV9|-|TRBD1
CASSTIQGDGNTIYF
TGTGCCAGCAGCACCATACAGGGGGACGGAAACACCATATATTTT
>TRBJ2-3|TRBV30|-|-
CAWNRGPGGHTQYF
TGTGCCTGGAACAGGGGACCGGGGGGCCATACGCAGTATTTT
>TRBJ1-3|TRBV5-3|once|TRBD1
CASRTGRTSVSGNTIYF
TGTGCCTCGCGGACAGGGCGCACCTCGGTCTCTGGAAACACCATATATTTT
>TRBJ2-5|TRBV14|-|-
CASSQEETQYF
TGTGCCAGCAGCCAAGAAGAGACCCAGTACTTC
>TRBJ1-1|TRBV5-4|few|-
CASSSWGGIEAFF
TGTGCCAGCAGCTCCTGGGGGGGTATTGAAGCTTTCTTT
>TRBJ2-1|TRBV9|-|TRBD1
CASSATGAELGFF
TGTGCCAGCAGCGCGACAGGGGCGGAACTGGGGTTCTTC
>TRBJ1-5|TRBV28|-|-
CASSLSDRYNQPQHF
TGTGCCAGCAGTTTGTCGGACCGTTACAATCAGCCCCAGCATTTT
>TRBJ2-5|TRBV4-1|-|TRBD1
CASSQDGQGEETQYF
TGCGCCAGCAGCCAAGATGGACAGGGGGAGGAGACCCAGTACTTC
>TRBJ2-2|TRBV6-6|-|TRBD1
CASSYRAGGQTGELFF
TGTGCCAGCAGTTACCGGGCAGGGGGTCAGACCGGGGAGCTGTTTTTT
>TRBJ2-5|TRBV25-1|-|-
CASSQVGGRETQYF
TGTGCCAGCAGCCAAGTCGGGGGCAGGGAGACCCAGTACTTC
>TRBJ2-3|TRBV30|-|-
CAWSEGWRPATQYF
TGTGCCTGGAGTGAGGGGTGGAGGCCGGCTACGCAGTATTTT
>TRBJ2-3|TRBV9|once|TRBD1
CASSPRQGKGTDTQYF
TGTGCCAGCAGCCCTCGACAGGGGAAGGGCACAGATACGCAGTATTTT
>TRBJ2-2|TRBV7-2|-|-
CASSLPAAGELFF
TGTGCCAGCAGCCTACCCGCAGCCGGGGAGCTGTTTTTT
>TRBJ1-2|TRBV5-1|-|-
CASSLSPKEILNYGYTF
TGCGCCAGCAGCTTGTCTCCCAAAGAGATACTTAACTATGGCTACACCTTC